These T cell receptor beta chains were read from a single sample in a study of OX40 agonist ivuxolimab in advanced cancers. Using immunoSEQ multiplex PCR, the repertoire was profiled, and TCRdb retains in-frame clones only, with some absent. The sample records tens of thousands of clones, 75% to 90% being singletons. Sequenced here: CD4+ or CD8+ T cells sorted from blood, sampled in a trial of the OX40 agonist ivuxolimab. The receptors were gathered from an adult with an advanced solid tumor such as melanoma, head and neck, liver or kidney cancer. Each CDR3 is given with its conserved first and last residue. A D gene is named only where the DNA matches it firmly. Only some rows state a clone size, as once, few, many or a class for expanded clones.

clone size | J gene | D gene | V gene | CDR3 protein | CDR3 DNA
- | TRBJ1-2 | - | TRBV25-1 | CASSEPHLQGTNYGYTF | TGTGCCAGCAGTGAGCCACACCTACAGGGAACTAACTATGGCTACACCTTC
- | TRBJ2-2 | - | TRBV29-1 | CTLGTGELFF | TGCACCCTGGGGACCGGGGAGCTGTTTTTT
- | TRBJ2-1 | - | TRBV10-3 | CAISAGVDEQFF | TGTGCCATCAGTGCGGGCGTGGATGAGCAGTTCTTC
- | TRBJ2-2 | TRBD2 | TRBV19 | CASSIGGLAGSNTGELFF | TGTGCCAGTAGTATAGGGGGACTAGCGGGATCGAACACCGGGGAGCTGTTTTTT
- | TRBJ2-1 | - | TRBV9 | CASSVGGSEYNEQFF | TGTGCCAGCAGCGTAGGGGGTAGCGAGTACAATGAGCAGTTCTTC
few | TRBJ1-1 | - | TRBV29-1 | CSHKENTEAFF | TGCAGCCACAAAGAGAACACTGAAGCTTTCTTT
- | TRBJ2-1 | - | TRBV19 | CASSGQGQYNEQFF | TGTGCCAGTAGTGGGCAGGGTCAATACAATGAGCAGTTCTTC
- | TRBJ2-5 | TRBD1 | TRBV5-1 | CASSLGQGVQETQYF | TGCGCCAGCAGCTTGGGACAGGGGGTACAAGAGACCCAGTACTTC
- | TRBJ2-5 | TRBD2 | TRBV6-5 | CASRLAGIETQYF | TGTGCCAGCAGACTAGCGGGAATAGAGACCCAGTACTTC
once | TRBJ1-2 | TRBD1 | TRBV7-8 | CASSLARTGNLYGYTF | TGTGCCAGCAGCTTAGCTCGGACAGGGAACTTATATGGCTACACCTTC
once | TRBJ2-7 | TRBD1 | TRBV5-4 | CASSLGTGYEQYF | TGTGCCAGCAGCTTGGGGACAGGCTACGAGCAGTACTTC
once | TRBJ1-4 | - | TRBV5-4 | CASRPDVSTNEKLFF | TGTGCCAGCAGGCCTGACGTATCAACTAATGAAAAACTGTTTTTT
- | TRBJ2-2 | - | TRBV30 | CAWRTRQYTGELFF | TGTGCCTGGAGGACGCGGCAATACACCGGGGAGCTGTTTTTT
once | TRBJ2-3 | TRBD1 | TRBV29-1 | CSSTGGLGTDTQYF | TGCAGCTCGACAGGGGGCCTCGGGACAGATACGCAGTATTTT
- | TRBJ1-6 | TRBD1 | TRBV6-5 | CASSYSGTGDNSPLHF | TGTGCCAGCAGTTACTCCGGGACAGGGGATAATTCACCCCTCCACTTT
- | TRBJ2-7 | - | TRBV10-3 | CAITSDGSHEQYF | TGTGCCATCACTAGCGACGGCTCCCACGAGCAGTACTTC
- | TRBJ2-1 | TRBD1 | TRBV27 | CASSPGQGLHNEQFF | TGTGCCAGCAGTCCTGGACAGGGGCTCCACAATGAGCAGTTCTTC
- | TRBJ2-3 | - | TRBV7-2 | CASSPRAASTDTQYF | TGTGCCAGCAGCCCCAGGGCAGCTAGCACAGATACGCAGTATTTT
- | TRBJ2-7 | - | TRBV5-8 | CASSPSLRPLYEQYF | TGTGCCAGCAGCCCCAGTCTCCGTCCGCTCTACGAGCAGTACTTC
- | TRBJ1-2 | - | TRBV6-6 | CASNAGSYGYTF | TGTGCCAGCAATGCTGGGTCCTATGGCTACACCTTC
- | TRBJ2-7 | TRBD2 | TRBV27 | CASSYQLATSYEQYF | TGTGCCAGCAGCTACCAACTAGCGACCTCCTACGAGCAGTACTTC
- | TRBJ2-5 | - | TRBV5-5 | CASSLGYQETQYF | TGTGCCAGCAGCTTAGGATACCAAGAGACCCAGTACTTC